What follows are 27 T cell receptor beta chains derived from one specimen sequenced in a study of shared clonotypes between healthy human individuals. This table comes from immunoSEQ multiplex PCR, and its TCRdb copy is limited to in-frame clones, with some not included. The sample comprises millions of clones, roughly 94% of which are singletons, and more than 0.1% rests with the top ten. The specimen sequenced was naive CD4+ T cells sorted from blood. Subset defined: CD45RA+ positively selected. Receptors originate from a man aged 18-30 years in good health.

The CDR3 reads CASSLRLAGGWTYNEQFF. The CDR3 DNA follows: TGCGCCAGCAGCCTACGACTAGCGGGAGGATGGACCTACAATGAGCAGTTCTTC. This sequence joins TRBV5-1 and TRBJ2-1; 13 bases map to TRBD2. CDR3 size: 18 residues. J lost 2 bases, V lost 4 bases, and 9 bases had no gene match. Germline loops: CDR1 SGHRS, CDR2 YFSETQ.

The chain carries TRBV28 and TRBJ2-5, with TRBD2 matching over 9 bases. Germline lookup yields CDR1 MDHEN and CDR2 SYDVKM. V shed 7 bases and J 0 bases; nucleotides not matched to a gene: 6. The CDR3 is made up of 15 amino acids. The CDR3 here is CASILSSGDQETQYF. The CDR3 DNA sequence: TGTGCCAGCATCCTCTCTAGCGGGGACCAAGAGACCCAGTACTTC.

V is TRBV6-5 and J is TRBJ1-1, with 7 positions matching TRBD1. CDR3 length equals 14 residues. V lost 6 bases and J lost 0; bases outside the gene matches: 4. Germline CDR1 is MNHEY and CDR2 is SVGAGI. The CDR3 DNA reads as TGTGCCAGCAGGAAACAGGGGATGAACACTGAAGCTTTCTTT. It encodes CASRKQGMNTEAFF.

The chain links TRBV18 to TRBJ2-5; D remains unclear. Trimming pared 3 bases from V and 0 bases from J, leaving 8 bases between. The CDR3 sequence is 14 residues long. Germline V CDR1 and CDR2: KGHSH, LQKENI. The CDR3 coding sequence is TGTGCCAGCTCACCCTTCGAGGACCAAGAGACCCAGTACTTC. Translating it yields CASSPFEDQETQYF.

On this clone: Other DNA sequences of this sample code for an identical CDR3. V gene TRBV27 combines with J gene TRBJ2-5, with D perhaps TRBD1 (5 bases). CDR1 is MNHEY and CDR2 is SMNVEV in the germline V gene (reference sequence). Trimming pared 2 bases from V and 5 bases from J, leaving 12 bases between. The CDR3 sequence is 14 residues long. The CDR3 spells CASSLVGAGETQYF. The CDR3 bases are TGTGCCAGCAGTTTAGTTGGGGCCGGGGAGACCCAGTACTTC.

The J gene is TRBJ1-2, the V gene TRBV7-2; no firm D call. V lost 3 bases and J lost 8, with 13 bases in between. The CDR3 loop spans 13 amino acids. CDR1 and CDR2 (germline): SGHTA, FQGNSA. The CDR3 spells CASSFTPFKGYTF. CDR3 nucleotides: TGTGCCAGCAGCTTTACTCCCTTTAAAGGCTACACCTTC.

The chain combines TRBV6-5 with TRBJ2-5, with unresolved D. Trimming shortened V by 6 bases and J by 5 bases, and 10 bases separated the two germline ends. Germline V lookup: CDR1 MNHEY, CDR2 SVGAGI. The CDR3 totals 12 residues. DNA of the CDR3: TGTGCCAGCAGCTTCCTAGGGGAGACCCAGTACTTC. Translation gives CASSFLGETQYF.

The table lists this clone with a count of one. The rearrangement links TRBV19 to TRBJ2-7, with 7 bases fitting TRBD1. The germline gives CDR1 LNHDA, CDR2 SQIVND (reference sequence). Trimming took 5 bases from V and 2 from J; bases not matched to a gene: 12. The CDR3 loop spans 16 amino acids. The CDR3 region is CASSSSGGQLTYEQYF. For the CDR3, the DNA is TGTGCCAGTAGTTCCAGTGGGGGACAGCTAACCTACGAGCAGTACTTC.

J is TRBJ2-1 and V is TRBV6-5, with D possibly being TRBD1 (6 bases). The V gene lost 2 bases and the J gene lost 8 bases, with 16 bases spanning the gap. Germline V gene sequence: CDR1 MNHEY, CDR2 SVGAGI. This CDR3 comprises 15 residues. The CDR3 DNA follows: TGTGCCAGCAGTTACAATAATTTACCAGGGGATGAGCAGTTCTTC. Translation gives CASSYNNLPGDEQFF.

The V gene is TRBV5-1, the J gene TRBJ1-4; no clear D gene. Between the trimmed V and J ends, which lost 3 bases and 5 bases, there was a span of 8 bases. Germline lookup yields CDR1 SGHRS and CDR2 YFSETQ. The CDR3 loop spans 13 amino acids. The CDR3 DNA is TGCGCCAGCAGCTCGGTCTCGAATGAAAAACTGTTTTTT. Encoded protein: CASSSVSNEKLFF.

This chain links TRBV10-3 with TRBJ2-7; 7 nucleotides match TRBD2. This CDR3 has 15 amino acids. V shed 3 bases and J 0 bases; nucleotides not matched to a gene: 5. The V gene's germline CDR1 is ENHRY and CDR2 SYGVKD. The CDR3 protein is CAISDLGGSSYEQYF. The CDR3 nucleotides are TGTGCCATCAGTGATCTGGGGGGGAGCTCCTACGAGCAGTACTTC.

This chain links TRBV19 with TRBJ1-2, with TRBD1 as a possible D gene (5 bases). V was cut by 4 bases and J by 1 base, with 7 bases left in between. Germline CDR1 LNHDA, CDR2 SQIVND (reference sequence). This CDR3 comprises 13 residues. In DNA form, the CDR3 reads TGTGCCAGTAGTAGGGACTTTAACTATGGCTACACCTTC. It yields the protein CASSRDFNYGYTF.

J is TRBJ2-4 and V is TRBV2, with TRBD1 identical over 9 bases. CDR1 is SNHLY, CDR2 FYNNEI, per germline. There are 14 residues in the CDR3. The junction had 7 bases not matched to a gene; V was cut back by 6 bases and J by 7 bases. CDR3 amino acids: CASSSGQGGNIQYF. In DNA, the CDR3 is TGTGCCAGCAGCTCGGGACAGGGAGGGAACATTCAGTACTTC.

With regard to this clone: This sample includes further DNA sequences coding for the same CDR3. The J gene is TRBJ1-5, the V gene TRBV28, with D hard to call. Looked up from germline, CDR1 is MDHEN and CDR2 is SYDVKM. Trimming left V 2 bases short and J 6 bases short, with 2 bases between. The CDR3 totals 11 residues. The CDR3 reads CASSLGQPQHF. In nucleotides, the CDR3 is TGTGCCAGCAGTTTAGGTCAGCCCCAGCATTTT.

V is TRBV7-9 and J is TRBJ2-7; 10 bases agree with TRBD2. CDR3 length: 14 amino acids. From germline, CDR1 is SEHNR and CDR2 FQNEAQ (reference sequence). With V trimmed by 5 bases and J by 5 bases, 6 bases remained unmatched. CDR3 DNA sequence: TGTGCCAGCAGCCCGTCCGGGACTAGCGACGAGCAGTACTTC. It is translated as CASSPSGTSDEQYF.

The chain carries TRBV5-4 and TRBJ1-1, with D unresolved. The germline V gene encodes CDR1 SGHNT and CDR2 YYREEE (reference sequence). V was trimmed by 0 bases and J by 3 bases, leaving 9 bases between them. The CDR3 spans 14 residues. Here the CDR3 DNA reads TGTGCCAGCAGCTTGGTGGGTGCTCACACTGAAGCTTTCTTT. Protein product: CASSLVGAHTEAFF.

The V and J genes are TRBV7-9 and TRBJ2-1; no clear D. From germline, CDR1 is SEHNR and CDR2 FQNEAQ (reference sequence). The CDR3 runs 14 residues. V lost 1 base to trimming and J lost 6 bases, with 10 bases between them. The CDR3 DNA reads TGTGCCAGCAGCTTAGTAGGTGGATCCAATGAGCAGTTCTTC. Translating gives CASSLVGGSNEQFF.

V usage is TRBV27 and J usage is TRBJ2-5; 9 nucleotides agree with TRBD1. CDR1 is MNHEY and CDR2 is SMNVEV in the germline V gene (reference sequence). The junction had 3 bases not matched to a gene; V was cut back by 5 bases and J by 2 bases. The CDR3 has 14 residues. The CDR3 spells CASSAGTGQETQYF. CDR3 DNA: TGTGCCAGCAGTGCCGGGACAGGGCAAGAGACCCAGTACTTC.

This chain links TRBV7-2 with TRBJ2-2; TRBD2 agrees at 9 bases. With V trimmed by 0 bases and J by 7 bases, 9 bases remained unmatched. Germline V lookup: CDR1 SGHTA, CDR2 FQGNSA. The CDR3 is 17 residues long. CDR3 in DNA: TGTGCCAGCAGCTTAGCGCTTAGCGGGAGATTTGTCGGGGAGCTGTTTTTT. Amino acid sequence: CASSLALSGRFVGELFF.

The chain uses TRBV15 and TRBJ2-7, with D maybe TRBD1 (6 bases). V was shortened by 4 bases and J by 2 bases, with 12 bases between the two germline ends. The germline gives CDR1 LNHNV, CDR2 YYDKDF (reference sequence). CDR3 length: 14 residues. CDR3 nucleotides: TGTGCCACCAGCAACCGGGACATTCCCTACGAGCAGTACTTC. Translated, it gives CATSNRDIPYEQYF.

The V call is TRBV6-6, the J call TRBJ2-7; D gene ambiguous. This CDR3 has 13 residues. Trimming stripped 0 bases from V and 3 bases from J, with 6 bases between. Germline loops: CDR1 MNHNY, CDR2 SVGAGI (reference sequence). The CDR3 is CASSYSQDYEQYF. The CDR3 coding sequence is TGTGCCAGCAGTTACTCTCAGGACTACGAGCAGTACTTC.

V is TRBV19 and J is TRBJ2-1, with 11 bases identical to TRBD2. The CDR3 runs 18 residues. The ends lost 2 bases at V and 5 bases at J; junction bases unmatched: 11. Germline V CDR1 and CDR2: LNHDA, SQIVND (reference sequence). In DNA form, the CDR3 reads TGTGCCAGTAGTATACGAGGAGTAGCGGGAGGGCACCACAATGAGCAGTTCTTC. Translated, it gives CASSIRGVAGGHHNEQFF.

The V gene is TRBV6-5, the J gene TRBJ2-3, with D perhaps matching TRBD2 (7 bases). The V and J ends lost 6 bases and 1 base respectively, with 14 bases between them. This CDR3 spans 15 amino acids. Germline CDR1 reads MNHEY; CDR2 reads SVGAGI. CDR3 DNA: TGTGCCAGCAGCCCCGGGGGGCCGGGCACAGATACGCAGTATTTT. Encoded protein: CASSPGGPGTDTQYF.

DNA for the CDR3: TGTGCCAGCAGTGCCCGGGACAGCCTTTCGGATGAGCAGTTCTTC. Its protein product is CASSARDSLSDEQFF. This rearrangement joins TRBV2 to TRBJ2-1; 7 nucleotides line up with TRBD1. With V trimmed by 4 bases and J by 8 bases, 11 bases remained unmatched. This CDR3 comprises 15 residues. CDR1 and CDR2 (germline): SNHLY, FYNNEI.

The chain recombines TRBV18 with TRBJ2-2, with D perhaps TRBD2 (5 bases). This CDR3 comprises 14 residues. CDR1 and CDR2 (germline): KGHSH, LQKENI. Trimming removed 0 bases at V and 5 bases at J, with 7 bases between. The CDR3 here is CASSPPSVTGELFF. For the CDR3, the DNA is TGTGCCAGCTCACCACCTAGCGTAACCGGGGAGCTGTTTTTT. The variable domain in full, completed from reference TRBV18 and TRBJ2-2, reads NAGVMQNPRHLVRRRGQEARLRCSPMKGHSHVYWYRQLPEEGLKFMVYLQKENIIDESGMPKERFSAEFPKEGPSILRIQQVVRGDSAAYFCASSPPSVTGELFFGEGSRLTVL.

The CDR3 sequence is CASTPTLNNQPQHF. The CDR3 DNA sequence: TGTGCCAGCACCCCGACCTTGAATAATCAGCCCCAGCATTTT. The chain is built from TRBV2 and TRBJ1-5; D remains ambiguous. CDR1 is SNHLY and CDR2 is FYNNEI in the germline V gene. Trimming shortened V by 7 bases and J by 4 bases, and 14 bases separated the two germline ends. The length of the CDR3 is 14 residues. Using reference TRBV2 and TRBJ1-5 for the parts outside the CDR3, the full variable domain is EPEVTQTPSHQVTQMGQEVILRCVPISNHLYFYWYRQILGQKVEFLVSFYNNEISEKSEIFDDQFSVERPDGSNFTLKIRSTKLEDSAMYFCASTPTLNNQPQHFGDGTRLSIL.

This clone was detected only once. This rearrangement joins TRBV28 to TRBJ1-2; 9 bases agree with TRBD1. The CDR3 is 15 amino acids. CDR1 and CDR2 (germline): MDHEN, SYDVKM. With 5 bases clipped from V and 7 bases from J, the junction kept 11 bases outside the gene matches. The DNA for the CDR3 is TGTGCCAGCAGTCCGAAGCGAAACAGGGGGCCTGGCTACACCTTC. This gives the protein CASSPKRNRGPGYTF.